This passage covers 3 T cell receptor beta chains from one sample sequenced in a study of blood T cells in healthy people across ages. The authors ran a second PCR of roughly 6 to 11 cycles using a sample-barcoded 5' primer and a J-beta primer mix. TCRdb ran MiXCR on the 5' RACE reads and lists one entry per CDR3 protein. The sample gives 950,000 to 1,200,000 distinct CDR3 sequences, under 40% of which show up once; roughly 13% is in the top ten. Material for sequencing was blood. The receptors were sampled from a man aged 18 to 35 in good health.

The chain joins TRBV29-1 to TRBJ1-2; D gene unclear. The germline V gene has CDR1 SQVTM and CDR2 ANQGSEA. The germline V and J ends were trimmed by 5 bases and 2 bases, with 9 bases remaining between them. This CDR3 spans 12 amino acids. The CDR3 is CSVQAGNYGYTF. CDR3 nucleotide sequence: TGCAGCGTTCAGGCGGGAAACTATGGCTACACCTTC.

This clonotype was counted a single time. The junction departs from the called germline gene at one end, perhaps through a read error. V gene TRBV29-1 combines with J gene TRBJ1-5; 9 positions match TRBD1. The CDR3 covers 13 residues. CDR1 and CDR2 from the germline V gene are SQVTM and ANQGSEA. The CDR3 sequence: CSVGQGINQAQHF. As DNA, the CDR3 is TGCAGCGTCGGACAGGGGATTAATCAGGCCCAGCATTTT.

This clonotype was recorded a few times. The chain uses TRBV7-2 and TRBJ2-1; D call uncertain. The CDR3 has 16 residues. Germline V lookup: CDR1 SGHTA, CDR2 FQGNSA. V was pared by 3 bases and J by 5 bases, with 17 bases between. The CDR3, as DNA: TGTGCCAGCAGCTTTGGCAGGTTGGGTTTCAACAATGAGCAGTTCTTC. Its translation is CASSFGRLGFNNEQFF.